The clone carrying this T cell receptor (beta chain) was picked up many times. The data were obtained in a study of CD8+CD57+ T cells in acquired aplastic anemia. CDR3 length: 14 residues. V was clipped by 3 bases and J by 1 base, with 9 bases between them. The use of genomic DNA as template underpinned the TCR beta VDJ and CDR3 profiling. One entry per CDR3 protein, called by TCRdb with MiXCR from the reads. The data show some 410,000 distinct CDR3 sequences, 65% to 80% seen once. The sample consisted of sorted CD4+, CD8+, or CD8+CD57+ T cells (not recorded which) from PBMCs. The source of this sequence is a human donor in good health, serving as a control. The genes are TRBV12-3 or TRBV12-4 and TRBJ2-5; D gene unclear. CDR3 DNA sequence: TGTGCCAGCAGTTTCAGCCATTCCCAAGAGACCCAGTACTTC. Its translation is CASSFSHSQETQYF.